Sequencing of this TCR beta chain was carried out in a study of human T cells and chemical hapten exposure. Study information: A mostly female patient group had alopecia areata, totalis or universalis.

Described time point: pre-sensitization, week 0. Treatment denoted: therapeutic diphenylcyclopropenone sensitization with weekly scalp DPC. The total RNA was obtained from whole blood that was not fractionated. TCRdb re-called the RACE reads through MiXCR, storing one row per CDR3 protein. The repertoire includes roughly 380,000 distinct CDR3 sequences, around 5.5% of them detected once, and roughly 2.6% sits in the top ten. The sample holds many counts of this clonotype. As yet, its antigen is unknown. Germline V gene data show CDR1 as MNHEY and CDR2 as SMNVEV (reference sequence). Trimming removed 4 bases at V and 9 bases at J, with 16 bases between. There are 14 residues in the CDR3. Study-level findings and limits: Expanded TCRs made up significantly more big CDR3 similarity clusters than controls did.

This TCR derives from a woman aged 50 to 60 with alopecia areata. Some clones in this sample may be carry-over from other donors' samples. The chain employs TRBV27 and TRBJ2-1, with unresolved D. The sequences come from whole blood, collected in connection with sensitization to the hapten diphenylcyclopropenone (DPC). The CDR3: CASSSPAPDVEQFF. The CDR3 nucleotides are TGTGCCAGCAGTTCCCCGGCCCCGGATGTTGAGCAGTTCTTC.